Shown below are 4 T cell receptor beta chains from a single sample sequenced in a study of blood T cell repertoires in COVID-19. Some clones are missing from TCRdb's copy, which holds only in-frame ones; the method was immunoSEQ multiplex PCR. The sample yields under 350,000 clones, around 89% seen once. Material: peripheral blood. The source of these receptors is a man aged 40-49 years with acute or convalescent COVID-19.

This chain joins TRBV13 and TRBJ1-5; D might be TRBD1 (5 bases). In germline, CDR1 is PRHDT, CDR2 FYEKMQ (reference sequence). With 0 bases removed from V and 4 bases from J, the gap between germline ends came to 10 bases. The CDR3 contains 15 residues. The CDR3 region is CASSLGRQGNQPQHF. For the CDR3, the DNA is TGTGCCAGCAGCTTAGGTCGTCAGGGTAATCAGCCCCAGCATTTT.

The CDR3 loop reads CASSPQVNYGYTF. For the CDR3, the DNA is TGTGCCAGCAGCCCCCAGGTTAACTATGGCTACACCTTC. The genes are TRBV5-8 and TRBJ1-2, with D hard to call. Germline values: CDR1 SGHTS, CDR2 YDEGEE. The CDR3 sequence is 13 residues long. V was shortened by 4 bases and J by 1 base, with 8 bases between the two germline ends.

This clone came up a few times. Compared with germline, one end of the junction differs, possibly owing to a read error. This chain joins TRBV7-6 and TRBJ1-5; D possibly corresponds to TRBD1 (6 bases). The CDR3 totals 15 residues. Germline CDR1 is SGHVS and CDR2 is FNYEAQ. CDR3 amino acids: CASSLATGEDQPQHF. The CDR3 coding sequence is TGTGCCAGCAGCCTAGCGACAGGTGAGGATCAGCCCCAGCATTTT.

This chain joins TRBV14 and TRBJ2-3, with 9 nucleotides matching TRBD1. The germline V gene has CDR1 SGHDN and CDR2 FVKESK. V lost 4 bases and J lost 1; bases outside the gene matches: 6. This CDR3 comprises 16 residues. The CDR3 nucleotides read TGTGCCAGCAGCCGTTGGGACAGGGCGGGCACAGATACGCAGTATTTT. This codes for CASSRWDRAGTDTQYF.